What follows are 10 T cell receptor beta chains derived from one specimen sequenced in a study of neurological immune-mediated disorders. TCRdb itself ran the 5' RACE reads through MiXCR, one entry per CDR3 protein. This sample carries some 70,000 distinct CDR3 sequences, 3% to 3.5% of them seen once, and the ten largest clones take about 3.5%. The sample comprised PBMCs. Receptors were obtained from a man aged 35 to 55 with multiple sclerosis.

This clonotype was observed many times. The genes are TRBV5-1 and TRBJ2-7; TRBD1 might be the D (7 bases). V lost 6 bases, J lost 9 bases, and 22 bases lay in between. This CDR3 region has 14 residues. CDR1 SGHRS and CDR2 YFSETQ come from the germline V gene. In DNA form, the CDR3 reads TGCGCCAGCACCTCGACAGGGACTCAGAATCGGCAGTACTTC. The encoded protein is CASTSTGTQNRQYF.

In its sample, this clonotype was seen a few times. A much larger clone lies one base from this, so it may be a read error. This chain joins TRBV7-9 and TRBJ2-5, with D perhaps matching TRBD2 (7 bases). CDR3 size: 14 residues. Germline CDR1 and CDR2: SEHNR and FQNEAQ (reference sequence). V was trimmed by 5 bases and J by 4 bases, leaving 14 bases between them. The CDR3 DNA sequence: TGTGCCAGCAGCCACATGGGGGGGCGAGAGACCCAGTACTTC. This translates into CASSHMGGRETQYF.

Many counts were recorded for this clonotype. This sequence joins TRBV12-3 or TRBV12-4 and TRBJ1-1; weak D call: TRBD1 (6 bases). The ends were cut back, 2 bases at V and 8 bases at J, with 12 bases in the middle. The CDR3 is made up of 13 amino acids. In DNA form, the CDR3 reads TGTGCCAGCAGTTTATTGGACAGCCTAGAAGCTTTCTTT. Translated, it gives CASSLLDSLEAFF.

There are a few counts of this clonotype. The chain recombines TRBV12-3 or TRBV12-4 with TRBJ1-5, with 7 bases identical to TRBD1. Trimming cost V 5 bases and J 3 bases; bases outside gene matches: 4. The CDR3 is 14 amino acids. DNA for the CDR3: TGTGCCAGCAGTCTCGACAGGGTCAATCAGCCCCAGCATTTT. Translated, it gives CASSLDRVNQPQHF.

This clonotype was counted many times. CDR3: CASKDRGSETQYF. CDR3 nucleotides: TGCGCCAGCAAGGACAGGGGGTCAGAGACCCAGTACTTC. V and J are TRBV4-1 and TRBJ2-5; TRBD1 matches 10 bases. The germline CDR1 and CDR2 sequences are MGHRA and YSYEKL. The CDR3 is made up of 13 amino acids. Trimming removed 7 bases from V and 4 bases from J; junction bases left unmatched: 3.

This clonotype has a count of ten or more. This chain links TRBV5-1 with TRBJ1-5; 10 bases are shared with TRBD1. Losses at the gene ends were 4 bases for V and 3 bases for J; bases not matched to a gene: 7. The CDR3 loop spans 16 amino acids. Germline CDR1 is SGHRS and CDR2 is YFSETQ. CDR3 sequence reads: CASSAGTGDPNQPQHF. The CDR3 DNA sequence: TGCGCCAGCAGCGCAGGGACAGGGGATCCCAATCAGCCCCAGCATTTT.

This clonotype was recorded at least ten times. The chain uses TRBV5-5 and TRBJ2-1; perhaps D is TRBD1 or TRBD2 (6 bases each). Deletions cut 4 bases from V and 4 bases from J, with 21 bases between. The CDR3 is 17 amino acids. CDR1 is SGHKS, CDR2 YYEKEE, per germline (reference sequence). Written as DNA, the CDR3 is TGTGCCAGCAGCCCATATTCGACAGAGGGGGGTTACAATGAGCAGTTCTTC. It is translated as CASSPYSTEGGYNEQFF.

Ten or more counts support this clonotype. The V call is TRBV11-3, the J call TRBJ2-7; 9 nucleotides align to TRBD1. V lost 3 bases to trimming and J lost 4 bases; unmatched junction nucleotides: 1. The CDR3 consists of 13 residues. Germline V gene data show CDR1 as SGHNT and CDR2 as YENEEA. The CDR3 DNA reads as TGTGCCAGCAGCTTCGGGACAGGGTACGAGCAGTACTTC. This gives the protein CASSFGTGYEQYF.

In its sample, this clonotype was seen many times. The chain is built from TRBV15 and TRBJ2-7; a possible D gene is TRBD2 (6 bases). The CDR3 has 15 amino acids. V lost 0 bases and J lost 1, with 10 bases in between. CDR1 LNHNV and CDR2 YYDKDF come from the germline V gene (reference sequence). The CDR3 loop is CATSREGGHSYEQYF. The DNA for the CDR3 is TGTGCCACCAGCAGAGAGGGAGGACATTCCTACGAGCAGTACTTC.

This clonotype appeared many times. The rearrangement links TRBV21-1 to TRBJ1-3. TRBV21-1 represents a pseudogene. The CDR3 covers 17 residues. The DNA of the CDR3 is TGTGCCAGCAGCAAAGATCTGGGGAGACGAACTGGAAACACCATATATTTT. Protein: CASSKDLGRRTGNTIYF.